Reported below is one TCR beta chain. Its matching antigen is unknown. Clones were read by immunoSEQ multiplex PCR, and TCRdb kept only the in-frame ones, dropping some. The profile shows about 110,000 clones, about 85% of them singletons. This record comes from a study of T cell responses to AZD1222 COVID-19 vaccine. Across the study: Second doses that came at about 4 or about 12 weeks were put together.

The study's findings and limits: Only a handful of AZD1222 recipients were seropositive at baseline.

Losses at the gene ends were 3 bases for V and 7 bases for J; bases not matched to a gene: 17. From germline, CDR1 is SGHDN and CDR2 FVKESK. The CDR3 is 18 residues long. This receptor was obtained from an adult in good health. Sequenced here: peripheral blood, sampled on day 0 of AZD1222 vaccination. V gene TRBV14 combines with J gene TRBJ2-1; 8 bases match TRBD2. The DNA for the CDR3 is TGTGCCAGCAGCCATCTTCAAGGGACGGGGGGGCCTGGAAATGAGCAGTTCTTC. It is translated as CASSHLQGTGGPGNEQFF.